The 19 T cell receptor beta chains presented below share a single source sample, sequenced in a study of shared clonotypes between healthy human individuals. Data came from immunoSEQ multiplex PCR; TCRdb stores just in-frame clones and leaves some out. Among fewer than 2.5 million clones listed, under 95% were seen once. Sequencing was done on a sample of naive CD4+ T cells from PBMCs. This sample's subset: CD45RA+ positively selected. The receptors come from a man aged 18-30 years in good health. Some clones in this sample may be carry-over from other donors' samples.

The CDR3 spells CASSPKIGNTEAFF. The CDR3, as DNA: TGTGCCAGCTCACCAAAGATCGGGAACACTGAAGCTTTCTTT. This chain joins TRBV18 and TRBJ1-1; D uncertain. The CDR3 sequence is 14 residues long. Trimming pared 2 bases from V and 1 base from J, leaving 8 bases between. Germline CDR1 KGHSH, CDR2 LQKENI.

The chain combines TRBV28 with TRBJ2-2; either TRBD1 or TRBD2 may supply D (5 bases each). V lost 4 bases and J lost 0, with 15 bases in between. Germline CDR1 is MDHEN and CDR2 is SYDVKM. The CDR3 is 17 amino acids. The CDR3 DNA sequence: TGTGCCAGCAGTTCGACTGGGACCGCTTCGAACACCGGGGAGCTGTTTTTT. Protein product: CASSSTGTASNTGELFF.

The CDR3 here is CASSLGWDEQYF. The CDR3 DNA is TGTGCCAGCAGCTTAGGTTGGGACGAGCAGTACTTC. This sequence joins TRBV7-2 and TRBJ2-7, with no clear D. With 1 base removed from V and 5 bases from J, the gap between germline ends came to 6 bases. CDR3 length: 12 residues. The germline V gene encodes CDR1 SGHTA and CDR2 FQGNSA.

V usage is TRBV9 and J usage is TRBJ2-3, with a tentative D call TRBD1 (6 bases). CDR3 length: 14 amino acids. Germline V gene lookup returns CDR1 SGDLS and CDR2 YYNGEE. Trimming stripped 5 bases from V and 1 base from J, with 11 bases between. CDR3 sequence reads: CASSLDSRTDTQYF. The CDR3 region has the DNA TGTGCCAGCAGTTTGGACAGCCGCACAGATACGCAGTATTTT.

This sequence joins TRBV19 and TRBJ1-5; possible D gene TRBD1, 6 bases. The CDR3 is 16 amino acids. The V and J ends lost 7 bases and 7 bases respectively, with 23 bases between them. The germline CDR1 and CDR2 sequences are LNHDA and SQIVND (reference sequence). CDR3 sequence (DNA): TGTGCCAGTACCCCAAAGGGGGGCCGCGCGTACCAGCCCCAGCATTTT. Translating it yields CASTPKGGRAYQPQHF. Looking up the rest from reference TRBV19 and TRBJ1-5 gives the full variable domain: DGGITQSPKYLFRKEGQNVTLSCEQNLNHDAMYWYRQDPGQGLRLIYYSQIVNDFQKGDIAEGYSVSREKKESFPLTVTSAQKNPTAFYLCASTPKGGRAYQPQHFGDGTRLSIL.

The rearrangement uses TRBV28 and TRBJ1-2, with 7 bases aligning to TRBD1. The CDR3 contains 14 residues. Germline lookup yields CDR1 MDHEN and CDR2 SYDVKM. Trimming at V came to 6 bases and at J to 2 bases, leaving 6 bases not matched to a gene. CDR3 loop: CASRMGQSNYGYTF. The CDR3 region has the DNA TGTGCCAGCAGGATGGGACAGTCAAACTATGGCTACACCTTC.

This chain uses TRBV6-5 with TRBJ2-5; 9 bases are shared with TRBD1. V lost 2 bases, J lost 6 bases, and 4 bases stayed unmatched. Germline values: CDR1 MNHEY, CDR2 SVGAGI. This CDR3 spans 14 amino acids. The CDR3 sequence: CASSYTGGVQTQYF. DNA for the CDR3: TGTGCCAGCAGTTACACAGGGGGCGTACAGACCCAGTACTTC.

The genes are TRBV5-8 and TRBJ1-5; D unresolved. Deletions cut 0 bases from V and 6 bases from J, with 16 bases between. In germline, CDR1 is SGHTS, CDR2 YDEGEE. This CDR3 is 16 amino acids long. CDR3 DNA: TGTGCCAGCAGCTTGGGTAGTGGGGAATGGAGTCAGCCCCAGCATTTT. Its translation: CASSLGSGEWSQPQHF.

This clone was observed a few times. The CDR3 nucleotides are TGTGCCAGCACCACAGGGAGCTCTGAAGCTTTCTTT. It translates to CASTTGSSEAFF. The chain is built from TRBV6-5 and TRBJ1-1; possibly TRBD1 for D (6 bases). The CDR3 runs 12 residues. V shed 7 bases and J shed 6 bases, with 12 bases lying between them. The V gene's germline CDR1 is MNHEY and CDR2 SVGAGI.

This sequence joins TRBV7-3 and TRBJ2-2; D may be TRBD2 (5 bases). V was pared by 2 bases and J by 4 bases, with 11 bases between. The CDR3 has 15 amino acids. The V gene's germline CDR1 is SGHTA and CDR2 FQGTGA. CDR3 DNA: TGTGCCAGCAGCTTAGGCGGGTCGGTCACCGGGGAGCTGTTTTTT. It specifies CASSLGGSVTGELFF. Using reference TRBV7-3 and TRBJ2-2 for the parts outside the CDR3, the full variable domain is GAGVSQTPSNKVTEKGKYVELRCDPISGHTALYWYRQSLGQGPEFLIYFQGTGAADDSGLPNDRFFAVRPEGSVSTLKIQRTERGDSAVYLCASSLGGSVTGELFFGEGSRLTVL.

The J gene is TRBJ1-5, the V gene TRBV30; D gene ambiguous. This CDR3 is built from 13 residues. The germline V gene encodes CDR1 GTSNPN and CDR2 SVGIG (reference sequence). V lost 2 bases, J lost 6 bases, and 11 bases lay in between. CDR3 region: CAWSLLSAQPQHF. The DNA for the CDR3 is TGTGCCTGGAGTCTCCTTTCGGCTCAGCCCCAGCATTTT.

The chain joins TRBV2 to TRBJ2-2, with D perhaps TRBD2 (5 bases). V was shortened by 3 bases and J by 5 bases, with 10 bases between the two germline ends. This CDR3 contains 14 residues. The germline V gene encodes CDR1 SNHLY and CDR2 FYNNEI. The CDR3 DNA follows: TGTGCCAGCAGTGAGGTAGCGCGGACCGGGGAGCTGTTTTTT. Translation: CASSEVARTGELFF.

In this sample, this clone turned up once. The CDR3: CASSLDAGKHGYTF. The CDR3 nucleotides read TGTGCCAGCAGCTTGGACGCCGGGAAGCATGGCTACACCTTC. The chain carries TRBV5-4 and TRBJ1-2, with unresolved D. The CDR3 length is 14 residues. Trimming pared 0 bases from V and 6 bases from J, leaving 12 bases between. Germline V gives CDR1 SGHNT, CDR2 YYREEE (reference sequence).

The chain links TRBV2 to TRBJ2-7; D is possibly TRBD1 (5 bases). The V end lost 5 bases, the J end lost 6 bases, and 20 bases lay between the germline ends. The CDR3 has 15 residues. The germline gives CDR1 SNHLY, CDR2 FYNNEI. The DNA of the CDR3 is TGTGCCAGCAGTAACCTGAAGGGGTCTTTAGCCGAGCAGTACTTC. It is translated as CASSNLKGSLAEQYF.

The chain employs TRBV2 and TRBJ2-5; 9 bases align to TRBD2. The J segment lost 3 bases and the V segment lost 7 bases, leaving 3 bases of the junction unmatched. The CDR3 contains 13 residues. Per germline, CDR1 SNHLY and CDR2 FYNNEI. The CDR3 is CASKLAGKETQYF. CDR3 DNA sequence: TGTGCCAGCAAACTAGCGGGTAAAGAGACCCAGTACTTC.

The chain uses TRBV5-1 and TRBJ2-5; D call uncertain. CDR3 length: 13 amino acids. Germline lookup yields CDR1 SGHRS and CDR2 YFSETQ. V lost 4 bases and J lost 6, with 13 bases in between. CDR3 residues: CASSPQARQTQYF. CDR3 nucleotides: TGCGCCAGCAGCCCTCAAGCTCGGCAGACCCAGTACTTC.

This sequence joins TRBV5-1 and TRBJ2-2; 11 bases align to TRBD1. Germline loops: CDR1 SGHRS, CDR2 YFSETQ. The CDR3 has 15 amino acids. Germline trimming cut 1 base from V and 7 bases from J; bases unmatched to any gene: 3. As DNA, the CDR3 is TGCGCCAGCAGCTTGAGGACAGGGGGCGACGGGGAGCTGTTTTTT. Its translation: CASSLRTGGDGELFF.

The CDR3, as DNA: TGTGCCAGCAGCGTAGTAAGTGGGGCTGAAGCTTTCTTT. It is translated as CASSVVSGAEAFF. The genes are TRBV9 and TRBJ1-1; D is undetermined. Germline V gives CDR1 SGDLS, CDR2 YYNGEE. CDR3 length equals 13 residues. V dropped 0 bases and J dropped 6 bases, with 9 bases sitting between them.

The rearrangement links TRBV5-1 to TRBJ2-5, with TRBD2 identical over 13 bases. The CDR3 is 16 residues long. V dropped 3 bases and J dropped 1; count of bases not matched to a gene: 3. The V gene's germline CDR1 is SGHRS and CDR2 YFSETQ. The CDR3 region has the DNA TGCGCCAGCAGCTACACTAGCGGGGGGGTCCAAGAGACCCAGTACTTC. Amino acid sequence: CASSYTSGGVQETQYF.